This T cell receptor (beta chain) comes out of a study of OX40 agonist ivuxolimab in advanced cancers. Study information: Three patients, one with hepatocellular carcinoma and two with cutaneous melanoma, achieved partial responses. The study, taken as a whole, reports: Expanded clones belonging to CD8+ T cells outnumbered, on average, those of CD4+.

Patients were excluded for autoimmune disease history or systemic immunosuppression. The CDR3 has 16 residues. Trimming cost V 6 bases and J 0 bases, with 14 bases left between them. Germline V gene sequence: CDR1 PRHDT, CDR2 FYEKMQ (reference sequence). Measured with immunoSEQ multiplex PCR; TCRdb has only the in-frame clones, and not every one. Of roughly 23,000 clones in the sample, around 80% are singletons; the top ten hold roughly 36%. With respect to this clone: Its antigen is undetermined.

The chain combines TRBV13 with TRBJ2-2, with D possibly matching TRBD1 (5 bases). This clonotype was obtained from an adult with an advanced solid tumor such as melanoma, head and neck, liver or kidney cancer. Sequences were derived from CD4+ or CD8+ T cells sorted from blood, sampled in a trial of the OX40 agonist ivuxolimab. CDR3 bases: TGTGCCAGCAGTTTGGTGGACACTGCGAACACCGGGGAGCTGTTTTTT. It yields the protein CASSLVDTANTGELFF.